This T cell receptor (beta chain) stems from a study of shared clonotypes between healthy human individuals. Study-wide results and limits: With several donors compared, 4% to 5.5% of naive CD4 clonotypes were shared. Naive subsets typically showed greater estimated richness than memory subsets.

Per the study methods: ImmunoSEQ output held junction-only sequences without quality scores, so filtering differed. Sequencing used immunoSEQ multiplex PCR; TCRdb keeps in-frame clones, though not all of them. The DNA gave D and trimming, while V, J and clone size come from that table. The sample lists roughly 700,000 clones; over 65% were seen once. Regarding this clone: The antigen is not known.

Sequencing used memory CD4+ T cells sorted from blood. Noted subset: CD45RA-negative fraction. This sequence was found in a woman aged 30 to 39 in good health.

CDR3 sequence reads: CASSPRTSETYEQYF. In DNA form, the CDR3 reads TGTGCCAGCAGTCCCCGGACTAGCGAGACCTACGAGCAGTACTTC. The gene calls are TRBV27 and TRBJ2-7; 9 bases line up with TRBD2. The junction had 7 bases not matched to a gene; V was cut back by 5 bases and J by 2 bases. This CDR3 comprises 15 residues. Germline CDR1 and CDR2: MNHEY and SMNVEV (reference sequence).